This T cell receptor (beta chain) was obtained from a study of T cell repertoires in cytomegalovirus infection. Whole-study context: Public TCR beta signature analysis indicated the presence of both CMV infection and matching HLA type.

Comment on this clonotype: The antigen remains undetermined.

Germline V lookup: CDR1 SGHTA, CDR2 FQGNSA. This CDR3 is 16 amino acids long. V shed 2 bases and J 3 bases; nucleotides not matched to a gene: 8. Findings and caveats of the study: There were HLA-C-restricted CMV-specific TCR beta clonotypes dominating the ex vivo response. Cumulative frequency of public TCR beta families picked out carriers of CMV plus the relevant HLA.

TCRdb used MiXCR to reprocess the reads, holding one entry per CDR3 protein. The sample lists a few hundred thousand distinct CDR3 sequences; 30% to 40% were seen once. Here the sequenced sample was cultured PBMCs, taken from culture after CMV antigen stimulation. The chain joins TRBV7-2 to TRBJ1-2; 8 nucleotides line up with TRBD1. This TCR was recovered from a human donor in good health (CMV status not recorded). Some clones in this sample may be carry-over from other donors' samples. The chain's CDR3 is CASSLFRGLEDYGYTF. CDR3 coding DNA: TGTGCCAGCAGCTTATTCAGGGGGCTCGAGGACTATGGCTACACCTTC.